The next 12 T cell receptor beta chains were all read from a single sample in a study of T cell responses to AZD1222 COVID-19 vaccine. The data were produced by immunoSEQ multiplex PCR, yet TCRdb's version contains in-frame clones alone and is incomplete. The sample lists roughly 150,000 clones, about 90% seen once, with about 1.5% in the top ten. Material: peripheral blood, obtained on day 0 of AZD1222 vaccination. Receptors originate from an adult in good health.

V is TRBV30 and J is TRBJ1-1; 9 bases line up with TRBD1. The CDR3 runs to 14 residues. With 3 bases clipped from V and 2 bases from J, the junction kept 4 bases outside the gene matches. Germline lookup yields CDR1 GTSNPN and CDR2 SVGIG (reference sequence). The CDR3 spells CAWRGQGSNTEAFF. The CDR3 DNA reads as TGTGCCTGGAGGGGACAGGGCTCTAACACTGAAGCTTTCTTT.

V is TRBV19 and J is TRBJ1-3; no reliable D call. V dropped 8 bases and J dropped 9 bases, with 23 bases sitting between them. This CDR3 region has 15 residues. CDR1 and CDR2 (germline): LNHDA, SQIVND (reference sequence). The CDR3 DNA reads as TGTGCCAGTGGGGTGTCTGGCACGGCGAGGAGCACCATATATTTT. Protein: CASGVSGTARSTIYF.

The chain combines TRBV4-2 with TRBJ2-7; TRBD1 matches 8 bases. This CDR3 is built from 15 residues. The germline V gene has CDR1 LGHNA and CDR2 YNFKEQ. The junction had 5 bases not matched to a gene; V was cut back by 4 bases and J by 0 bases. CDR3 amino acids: CASSRGQENSYEQYF. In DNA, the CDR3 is TGTGCCAGCAGCCGGGGACAGGAGAACTCCTACGAGCAGTACTTC.

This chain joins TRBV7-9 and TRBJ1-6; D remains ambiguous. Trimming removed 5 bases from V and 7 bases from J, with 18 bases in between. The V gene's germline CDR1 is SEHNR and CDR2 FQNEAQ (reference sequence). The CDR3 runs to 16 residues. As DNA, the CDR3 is TGTGCCAGCAGCCCATCGGGAGCACAGCGCAATTCACCCCTCCACTTT. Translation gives CASSPSGAQRNSPLHF.

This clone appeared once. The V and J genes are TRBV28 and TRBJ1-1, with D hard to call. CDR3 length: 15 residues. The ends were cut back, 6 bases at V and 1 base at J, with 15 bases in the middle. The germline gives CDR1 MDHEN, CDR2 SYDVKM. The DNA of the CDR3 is TGTGCCAGCAGCCCATTTCGGACGGGGAACACTGAAGCTTTCTTT. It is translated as CASSPFRTGNTEAFF.

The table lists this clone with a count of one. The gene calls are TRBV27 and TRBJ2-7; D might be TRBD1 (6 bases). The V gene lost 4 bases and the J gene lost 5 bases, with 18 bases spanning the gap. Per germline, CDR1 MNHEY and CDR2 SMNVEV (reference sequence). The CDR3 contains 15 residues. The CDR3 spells CASSSRTETTNEQYF. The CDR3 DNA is TGTGCCAGCAGTTCGCGGACAGAGACGACTAACGAGCAGTACTTC.

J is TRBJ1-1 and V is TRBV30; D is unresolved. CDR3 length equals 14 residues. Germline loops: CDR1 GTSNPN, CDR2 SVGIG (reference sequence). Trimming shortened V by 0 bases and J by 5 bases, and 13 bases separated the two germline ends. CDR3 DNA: TGTGCCTGGAGTGTCTGGGAACGAGGGACTGAAGCTTTCTTT. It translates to CAWSVWERGTEAFF.

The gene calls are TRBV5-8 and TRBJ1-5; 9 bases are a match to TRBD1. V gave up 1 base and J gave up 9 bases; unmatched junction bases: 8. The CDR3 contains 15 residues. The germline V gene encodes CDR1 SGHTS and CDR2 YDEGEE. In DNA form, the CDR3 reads TGTGCCAGCAGCTTGAGACAGGGGGTCATACGGCCCCAGCATTTT. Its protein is CASSLRQGVIRPQHF.

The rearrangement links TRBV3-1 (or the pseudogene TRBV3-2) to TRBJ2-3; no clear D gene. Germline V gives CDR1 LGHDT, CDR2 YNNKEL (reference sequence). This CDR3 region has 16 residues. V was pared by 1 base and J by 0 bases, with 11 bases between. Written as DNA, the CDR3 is TGTGCCAGCAGCCAAGTTGGTAGCTCTAGCACAGATACGCAGTATTTT. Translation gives CASSQVGSSSTDTQYF.

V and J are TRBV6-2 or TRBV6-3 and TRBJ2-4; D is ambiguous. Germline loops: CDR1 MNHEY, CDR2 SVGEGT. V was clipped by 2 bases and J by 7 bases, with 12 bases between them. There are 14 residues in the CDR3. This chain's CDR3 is CASSYGSSPNIQYF. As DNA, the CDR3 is TGTGCCAGCAGTTACGGAAGCAGCCCCAACATTCAGTACTTC.

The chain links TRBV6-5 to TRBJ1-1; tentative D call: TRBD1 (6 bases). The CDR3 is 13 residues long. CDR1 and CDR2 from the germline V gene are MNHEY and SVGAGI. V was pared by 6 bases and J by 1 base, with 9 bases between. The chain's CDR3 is CASRGHPNTEAFF. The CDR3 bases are TGTGCCAGCAGGGGACACCCGAACACTGAAGCTTTCTTT.

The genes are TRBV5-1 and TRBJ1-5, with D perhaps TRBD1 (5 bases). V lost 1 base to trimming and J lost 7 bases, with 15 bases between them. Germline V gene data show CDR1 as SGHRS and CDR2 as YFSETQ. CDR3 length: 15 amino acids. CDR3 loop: CASSLYPGREQPQHF. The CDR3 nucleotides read TGCGCCAGCAGCTTGTACCCAGGGCGTGAGCAGCCCCAGCATTTT.